This TCR beta chain came from a study of tumor-infiltrating lymphocytes in glioblastoma multiforme. Whole-study findings and limits: RNA-based TCR sequencing may distort clone frequencies, since cells carry unequal TCR transcript numbers.

This clonotype was detected once. No antigen is known for it. One end of the junction varies from germline; a read error may be responsible. TCR beta libraries were built from RNA through three nested multiplex PCR rounds using modified ARM-PCR. A C-beta primer primed TCRB cDNA from roughly 0.51 ug RNA. No unique molecular identifiers were described for these TCRB libraries. TCRdb ran MiXCR on the multiplex PCR reads and lists one entry per CDR3 protein. The sample lists about 32,000 distinct CDR3 sequences, 60% to 65% seen once, with around 34% in the top ten. Germline values: CDR1 DFQATT, CDR2 SNEGSKA (reference sequence). This CDR3 has 13 amino acids.

The V gene is TRBV20-1, the J gene TRBJ2-7, with TRBD2 matching 7 bases. This TCR was recovered from a male donor with glioblastoma. The sequenced sample was brain tumor tissue. CDR3 sequence (DNA): TGCAGTGCTAGGCCGGGAGGCATCTACGAACAGTACTTC. This translates into CSARPGGIYEQYF.